The rows below give T cell receptor beta chains drawn from one sample of a study of blood T cell repertoires in COVID-19. Data came from immunoSEQ multiplex PCR; TCRdb stores just in-frame clones and leaves some out. The sample lists 150,000 to 200,000 clones, around 85% occurring once. Sequenced material: peripheral blood. The receptors derive from a man over 45 who had recovered from COVID-19. CDR3s include the opening cysteine and the closing phenylalanine or tryptophan. Fields, in order: V gene, D gene, clone size, J gene, CDR3 DNA, CDR3 protein. The D gene is left open where the match is weak. Some rows mark clone size as missing; the rest say once, few, many or name a class of expanded clone.

V gene: TRBV29-1; D gene: NA; clone size: NA; J gene: TRBJ1-1; CDR3 DNA: TGCAGCGGAGAAAACGGGGGGATGAACACTGAAGCTTTCTTT; CDR3 protein: CSGENGGMNTEAFF
V gene: TRBV7-3; D gene: TRBD1; clone size: few; J gene: TRBJ2-1; CDR3 DNA: TGTGCCAGCAGCCCCCGACAGGGTGGAGACAATGAGCAGTTCTTC; CDR3 protein: CASSPRQGGDNEQFF
V gene: TRBV15; D gene: NA; clone size: NA; J gene: TRBJ2-2; CDR3 DNA: TGTGCCACCAGCAGAGATCTTATGTTAGTCACCGGGGAGCTGTTTTTT; CDR3 protein: CATSRDLMLVTGELFF
V gene: TRBV3-1/TRBV3-2; D gene: TRBD2; clone size: NA; J gene: TRBJ2-3; CDR3 DNA: TGTGCCAGCAGCCAAACTAGCGGGAGAACAGATACGCAGTATTTT; CDR3 protein: CASSQTSGRTDTQYF
V gene: TRBV10-3; D gene: TRBD2; clone size: many; J gene: TRBJ2-7; CDR3 DNA: TGTGCCATCATGGCGGGAGGGCCCGTCGAGCAGTACTTC; CDR3 protein: CAIMAGGPVEQYF
V gene: TRBV9; D gene: NA; clone size: NA; J gene: TRBJ2-7; CDR3 DNA: TGTGCCAGCAGCGTAAACGGAGCTGGTTCTTACGAGCAGTACTTC; CDR3 protein: CASSVNGAGSYEQYF
V gene: TRBV28; D gene: NA; clone size: NA; J gene: TRBJ1-1; CDR3 DNA: TGTGCCAGCAGTGTGACAGGTCGTTACACTGAAGCTTTCTTT; CDR3 protein: CASSVTGRYTEAFF
V gene: TRBV5-1; D gene: NA; clone size: NA; J gene: TRBJ1-1; CDR3 DNA: TGCGCCAGCAGCCTAAGCCCTCAGGGAAGGGCTGAAGCTTTCTTT; CDR3 protein: CASSLSPQGRAEAFF
V gene: TRBV7-9; D gene: TRBD2; clone size: NA; J gene: TRBJ2-3; CDR3 DNA: TGTGCCAGCAGCGCTATAGCGGGAGTGTCGGATACGCAGTATTTT; CDR3 protein: CASSAIAGVSDTQYF
V gene: TRBV2; D gene: TRBD2; clone size: few; J gene: TRBJ2-7; CDR3 DNA: TGTGCCAGCAGTGTTCCCGGGACTAGCGGGTACGAGCAGTACTTC; CDR3 protein: CASSVPGTSGYEQYF
V gene: TRBV9; D gene: NA; clone size: few; J gene: TRBJ2-1; CDR3 DNA: TGTGCCAGCAGCGTAGCGGGGAAGAGCTCCTACAATGAGCAGTTCTTC; CDR3 protein: CASSVAGKSSYNEQFF
V gene: TRBV4-1; D gene: TRBD2; clone size: NA; J gene: TRBJ2-1; CDR3 DNA: TGCGCCAGCGGGAGAATAGGACCTAGCGGGAGAAGGAGTTGGAATGAGCAGTTCTTC; CDR3 protein: CASGRIGPSGRRSWNEQFF
V gene: TRBV21-1; D gene: NA; clone size: NA; J gene: TRBJ1-1; CDR3 DNA: TGTGCCAGCAGCAACGGTTCAGGCAGAGAAGCTTTCTTT; CDR3 protein: CASSNGSGREAFF
V gene: TRBV28; D gene: TRBD1; clone size: NA; J gene: TRBJ2-5; CDR3 DNA: TGTGCCAGCAGTGATCCGGGACAGGGGGCGTGGGGAGAGACCCAGTACTTC; CDR3 protein: CASSDPGQGAWGETQYF
V gene: TRBV28; D gene: TRBD1; clone size: NA; J gene: TRBJ1-5; CDR3 DNA: TGTGCCAGCAGTTCCGGGACAGGGGGACTGCAGCCCCAGCATTTT; CDR3 protein: CASSSGTGGLQPQHF
V gene: TRBV12-5; D gene: TRBD2; clone size: NA; J gene: TRBJ2-1; CDR3 DNA: TGTGCTAGTGGTTTCCAAGCGGGAGGACGACTCCGTGAGCAGTTCTTC; CDR3 protein: CASGFQAGGRLREQFF
V gene: TRBV20-1; D gene: TRBD2; clone size: NA; J gene: TRBJ2-1; CDR3 DNA: TGCAGTGCTAGTAAGGCTAGCGGGAGGTACAATGAGCAGTTCTTC; CDR3 protein: CSASKASGRYNEQFF
V gene: TRBV25-1; D gene: NA; clone size: NA; J gene: TRBJ2-2; CDR3 DNA: TGTGCCAGCAGTGAATGGAGCAGTTCTAGCGGGGAGCTGTTTTTT; CDR3 protein: CASSEWSSSSGELFF
V gene: TRBV11-3; D gene: TRBD1; clone size: NA; J gene: TRBJ2-2; CDR3 DNA: TGTGCCAGCAGCTTAGGCCCCGACAGGGGGCTCGACGGGGAGCTGTTTTTT; CDR3 protein: CASSLGPDRGLDGELFF
V gene: TRBV30; D gene: TRBD1; clone size: NA; J gene: TRBJ1-3; CDR3 DNA: TGTGCCTGGACGCCGACAGGGGCTGGAAACACCATATATTTT; CDR3 protein: CAWTPTGAGNTIYF
V gene: TRBV7-2; D gene: NA; clone size: NA; J gene: TRBJ2-1; CDR3 DNA: TGTGCCAGCAGCTTTGAGGGGGGGAGGAATGAGCAGTTCTTC; CDR3 protein: CASSFEGGRNEQFF
V gene: TRBV5-1; D gene: NA; clone size: few; J gene: TRBJ2-7; CDR3 DNA: TGCGCCAGCAGACCAGACAGCCGTTACGAGCAGTACTTC; CDR3 protein: CASRPDSRYEQYF
V gene: TRBV5-6; D gene: NA; clone size: NA; J gene: TRBJ2-7; CDR3 DNA: TGTGCCAGCAGCTTGGTGGAGAGCTCCTACGAGCAGTACTTC; CDR3 protein: CASSLVESSYEQYF
V gene: TRBV28; D gene: TRBD1; clone size: NA; J gene: TRBJ2-7; CDR3 DNA: TGTGCCAGCTGTGATCCAGGGGGCTACGAGCAGTACTTC; CDR3 protein: CASCDPGGYEQYF
V gene: TRBV5-8; D gene: NA; clone size: NA; J gene: TRBJ2-3; CDR3 DNA: TGTGCCAGCAGCTTGGACTACGAGGGAGGTTCGGGGAGCACAGATACGCAGTATTTT; CDR3 protein: CASSLDYEGGSGSTDTQYF
V gene: TRBV12-3/TRBV12-4; D gene: NA; clone size: few; J gene: TRBJ1-5; CDR3 DNA: TGTGCCAGCAGTTCGGGGGGCGATCAGCCCCAGCATTTT; CDR3 protein: CASSSGGDQPQHF
V gene: TRBV29-1; D gene: NA; clone size: NA; J gene: TRBJ2-7; CDR3 DNA: TGCAGCGTTGTATCGACAGGCGCCTACGAGCAGTACTTC; CDR3 protein: CSVVSTGAYEQYF
V gene: TRBV7-6; D gene: NA; clone size: once; J gene: TRBJ2-1; CDR3 DNA: TGTGCCAGCAGCTTAGATGTCACAGGAACCTACAATGAGCAGTTCTTC; CDR3 protein: CASSLDVTGTYNEQFF
V gene: TRBV30; D gene: TRBD1; clone size: NA; J gene: TRBJ1-1; CDR3 DNA: TGTGCCGGACAGGGACCTGAAGCTTTCTTT; CDR3 protein: CAGQGPEAFF
V gene: TRBV5-4; D gene: TRBD2; clone size: NA; J gene: TRBJ2-1; CDR3 DNA: TGTGCCAGCAGATCCGGGACTACACCCTACAATGAGCAGTTCTTC; CDR3 protein: CASRSGTTPYNEQFF
V gene: TRBV2; D gene: NA; clone size: NA; J gene: TRBJ2-5; CDR3 DNA: TGTGCCAGCAGTGTTGGCGGGGTGGGCCAAGAGACCCAGTACTTC; CDR3 protein: CASSVGGVGQETQYF
V gene: TRBV4-3; D gene: TRBD2; clone size: NA; J gene: TRBJ2-7; CDR3 DNA: TGCGCCAGCAGCCAAGATCTCCCAGCGGGAGTCGCCTACGAGCAGTACTTC; CDR3 protein: CASSQDLPAGVAYEQYF
V gene: TRBV5-4; D gene: NA; clone size: NA; J gene: TRBJ2-5; CDR3 DNA: TGTGCCAGCAGCTTGGGACAGCTCCAAGAGACCCAGTACTTC; CDR3 protein: CASSLGQLQETQYF
V gene: TRBV12-3/TRBV12-4; D gene: TRBD2; clone size: NA; J gene: TRBJ2-1; CDR3 DNA: TGTGCCAGCAGGGGACTAGCGGATGAGCAGTTCTTC; CDR3 protein: CASRGLADEQFF
V gene: TRBV9; D gene: NA; clone size: NA; J gene: TRBJ2-3; CDR3 DNA: TGTGCCAGCAGCGTAGGACTTGCTGGCACAGATACGCAGTATTTT; CDR3 protein: CASSVGLAGTDTQYF
V gene: TRBV18; D gene: NA; clone size: NA; J gene: TRBJ1-5; CDR3 DNA: TGTGCCAGCTCACCGATGGGAGGGGGCAATCAGCCCCAGCATTTT; CDR3 protein: CASSPMGGGNQPQHF
V gene: TRBV4-1; D gene: NA; clone size: NA; J gene: TRBJ2-5; CDR3 DNA: TGCGCCAGCAGCCAGCTAGCCCAAGAGACCCAGTACTTC; CDR3 protein: CASSQLAQETQYF
V gene: TRBV5-1; D gene: TRBD1; clone size: NA; J gene: TRBJ1-5; CDR3 DNA: TGCGCCAGCAGCTTGGACGGGACAGGGTATCAGCCCCAGCATTTT; CDR3 protein: CASSLDGTGYQPQHF